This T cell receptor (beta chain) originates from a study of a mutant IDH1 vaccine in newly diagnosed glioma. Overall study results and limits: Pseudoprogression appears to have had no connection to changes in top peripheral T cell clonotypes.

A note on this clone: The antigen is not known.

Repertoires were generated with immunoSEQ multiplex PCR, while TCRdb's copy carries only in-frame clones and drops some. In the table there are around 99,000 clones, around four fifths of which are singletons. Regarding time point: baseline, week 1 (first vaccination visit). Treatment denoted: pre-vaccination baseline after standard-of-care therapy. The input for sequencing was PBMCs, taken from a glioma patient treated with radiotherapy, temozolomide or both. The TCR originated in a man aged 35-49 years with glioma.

DNA of the CDR3: TGTGCCAGCAGCCAAGAAATGGGGATCTCCTATAATTCACCCCTCCACTTT. Protein product: CASSQEMGISYNSPLHF. The J gene is TRBJ1-6, the V gene TRBV14; no clear D. The V end was cut by 0 bases, the J end by 0 bases, with 9 bases between. The germline CDR1 and CDR2 sequences are SGHDN and FVKESK. The CDR3 has 17 amino acids.